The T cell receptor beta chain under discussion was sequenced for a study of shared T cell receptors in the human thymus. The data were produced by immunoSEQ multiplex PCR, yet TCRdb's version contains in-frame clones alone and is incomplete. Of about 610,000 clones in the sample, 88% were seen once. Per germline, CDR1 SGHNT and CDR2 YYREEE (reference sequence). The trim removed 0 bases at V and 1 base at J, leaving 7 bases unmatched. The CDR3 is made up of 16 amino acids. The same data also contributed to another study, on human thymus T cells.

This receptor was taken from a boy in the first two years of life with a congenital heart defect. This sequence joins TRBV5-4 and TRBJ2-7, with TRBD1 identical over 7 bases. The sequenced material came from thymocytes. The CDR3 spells CASSLAPGQKSYEQYF. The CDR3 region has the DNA TGTGCCAGCAGCTTGGCCCCGGGACAGAAGTCCTACGAGCAGTACTTC.